These 9 T cell receptor beta chains share one sample of origin, sequenced in a study of technical replicates of blood from four donors (dated by TCRdb to about 2017). Libraries were constructed by the immunoSEQ multiplex PCR assay. In its TCRdb copy, this immuneACCESS table keeps in-frame sequences only and misses some clones. Where compared with another copy, unresolved V genes explain less than half of these, and the others have no known cause. The sample records tens of thousands of clones, 90% to 95% of which are singletons. The top ten constitute about 0.4% of the sample. The sequenced material came from T cells isolated from PBMCs. The receptors were sampled from a human donor in good health.

The rearrangement joins TRBV19 to TRBJ2-1; 11 bases align to TRBD2. Germline trimming cut 3 bases from V and 7 bases from J; bases unmatched to any gene: 8. CDR3 length equals 16 residues. Germline CDR1 and CDR2: LNHDA and SQIVND (reference sequence). The CDR3 sequence: CASSIPSGRSTNEQFF. The CDR3, as DNA: TGTGCCAGTAGTATTCCTAGCGGGAGGTCCACGAATGAGCAGTTCTTC.

V usage is TRBV7-9 and J usage is TRBJ1-4; tentatively, D is TRBD1 (6 bases). The CDR3 consists of 15 residues. V was shortened by 4 bases and J by 6 bases, with 15 bases between the two germline ends. CDR1 is SEHNR, CDR2 FQNEAQ, per germline (reference sequence). The DNA of the CDR3 is TGTGCCAGCAGCTGGGACACTCGCATGGATGAAAAACTGTTTTTT. Protein product: CASSWDTRMDEKLFF.

The CDR3 protein is CASTEGRWNQPQHF. As DNA, the CDR3 is TGTGCCAGCACGGAGGGGCGGTGGAATCAGCCCCAGCATTTT. The rearrangement uses TRBV6-4 and TRBJ1-5; D possibly corresponds to TRBD1 (5 bases). The germline V and J ends were trimmed by 7 bases and 4 bases, with 14 bases remaining between them. Per the germline V gene, CDR1 is MRHNA and CDR2 is SNTAGT. This CDR3 is built from 14 residues.

The V gene is TRBV6-5, the J gene TRBJ1-1, with D unclear. The CDR3 spans 11 residues. Per the germline V gene, CDR1 is MNHEY and CDR2 is SVGAGI. V lost 7 bases to trimming and J lost 3 bases, with 6 bases between them. CDR3 in amino acids: CASTRDTEAFF. The CDR3 nucleotides are TGTGCCAGCACCCGGGACACTGAAGCTTTCTTT.

V is TRBV6-1 and J is TRBJ2-5; D gene ambiguous. V was clipped by 0 bases and J by 7 bases, with 6 bases between them. CDR1 is MNHNS and CDR2 is SASEGT in the germline V gene. The CDR3 totals 12 residues. In nucleotides, the CDR3 is TGTGCCAGCAGTGAAGCAACCGGGACCCAGTACTTC. Amino acid sequence: CASSEATGTQYF.

CDR3 in amino acids: CASSQVSYEQYF. Written as DNA, the CDR3 is TGTGCCAGCAGCCAAGTTTCATACGAGCAGTACTTC. The rearrangement joins TRBV14 to TRBJ2-7, with D unresolved. This CDR3 spans 12 amino acids. V was trimmed by 1 base and J by 4 bases, leaving 5 bases between them. Germline lookup yields CDR1 SGHDN and CDR2 FVKESK.

The chain is built from TRBV4-3 and TRBJ2-7; TRBD2 matches at 9 bases. This CDR3 region has 16 residues. The V segment lost 3 bases and the J segment 0 bases; nucleotides outside the gene matches: 6. Germline V gene lookup returns CDR1 LGHNA and CDR2 YSLEER. The CDR3 protein is CASSHRTSGSSYEQYF. CDR3 nucleotide sequence: TGCGCCAGCAGCCATAGAACTAGCGGGTCCTCCTACGAGCAGTACTTC.

The J gene is TRBJ2-1, the V gene TRBV4-3, with TRBD2 identical over 9 bases. Germline V CDR1 and CDR2: LGHNA, YSLEER. The CDR3 consists of 16 residues. Trimming removed 3 bases from V and 6 bases from J; junction bases left unmatched: 9. The CDR3 DNA is TGCGCCAGCAGCCACAGGGGCGGGAGGGCAGGCAATGAGCAGTTCTTC. It encodes CASSHRGGRAGNEQFF.

The chain is built from TRBV7-9 and TRBJ2-7; possibly TRBD1 for D (6 bases). V was pared by 4 bases and J by 7 bases, with 14 bases between. The CDR3 loop spans 13 amino acids. Per germline, CDR1 SEHNR and CDR2 FQNEAQ (reference sequence). The CDR3 DNA reads TGTGCCAGCAGCTCCGTCCACAGGGAAGAGCAGTACTTC. As protein: CASSSVHREEQYF.